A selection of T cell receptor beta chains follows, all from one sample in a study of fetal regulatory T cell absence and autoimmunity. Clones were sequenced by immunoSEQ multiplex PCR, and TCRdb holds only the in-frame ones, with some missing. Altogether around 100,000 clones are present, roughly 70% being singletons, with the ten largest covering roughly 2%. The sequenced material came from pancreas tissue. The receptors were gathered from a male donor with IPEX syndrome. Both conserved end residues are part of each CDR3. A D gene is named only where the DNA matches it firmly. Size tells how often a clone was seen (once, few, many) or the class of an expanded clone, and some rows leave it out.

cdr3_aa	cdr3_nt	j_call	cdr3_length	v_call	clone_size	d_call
CASSLRVGTAWGQYF	TGTGCCAGCAGTTTGAGAGTCGGGACAGCCTGGGGGCAGTACTTC	TRBJ2-7	15	TRBV27	-	TRBD1
CASSLFRGRGYEQYF	TGCGCCAGCAGCTTGTTCCGTGGCAGAGGCTACGAGCAGTACTTC	TRBJ2-7	15	TRBV5-1	-	-
CASSLGRYEQYF	TGTGCCAGCAGTCTCGGTCGCTACGAGCAGTACTTC	TRBJ2-7	12	TRBV6-6	-	-
CASSSDGNQPQHF	TGCGCCAGCAGTTCCGACGGTAATCAGCCCCAGCATTTT	TRBJ1-5	13	TRBV5-1	-	-
CASSLIGNPYEQYF	TGTGCCAGCAGTTTAATAGGGAACCCCTACGAGCAGTACTTC	TRBJ2-7	14	TRBV27	-	-
CASSDDGYEQYF	TGTGCCAGCAGTGACGACGGATACGAGCAGTACTTC	TRBJ2-7	12	TRBV25-1	-	-
CASSGDGSYEQYF	TGTGCCAGCAGCGGGGACGGCTCCTACGAGCAGTACTTC	TRBJ2-7	13	TRBV9	-	-
CASRERGNYEQYF	TGTGCCAGCCGGGAGAGAGGAAACTACGAGCAGTACTTC	TRBJ2-7	13	TRBV7-2	-	-
CASSYSRDPYNEQFF	TGTGCCAGCAGTTACTCGCGGGACCCCTACAATGAGCAGTTCTTC	TRBJ2-1	15	TRBV6-6	-	-
CASSQEGQALEAFF	TGCGCCAGCAGCCAAGAAGGCCAGGCACTAGAAGCTTTCTTT	TRBJ1-1	14	TRBV4-1	-	-
CASSLAQGRLSGYTF	TGCGCCAGCAGCTTGGCACAGGGGCGCCTATCCGGCTACACCTTC	TRBJ1-2	15	TRBV5-1	many	TRBD1
CASSLTGGATYEQYF	TGTGCCAGCAGCTTAACAGGGGGTGCTACCTACGAGCAGTACTTC	TRBJ2-7	15	TRBV5-6	-	TRBD1
CASSQTSHYEQYF	TGTGCCAGCAGCCAAACCTCCCATTACGAGCAGTACTTC	TRBJ2-7	13	TRBV14	-	-
CASSQALSGETQYF	TGCGCCAGCAGCCAAGCACTATCCGGGGAGACCCAGTACTTC	TRBJ2-5	14	TRBV4-1	few	-
CASSVTGTGVPGELFF	TGTGCCAGCAGCGTTACCGGGACAGGGGTCCCCGGGGAGCTGTTTTTT	TRBJ2-2	16	TRBV7-9	-	TRBD1
CASSQGLAGGYEQYF	TGCGCCAGCAGCCAGGGACTAGCGGGGGGCTACGAGCAGTACTTC	TRBJ2-7	15	TRBV4-1	-	TRBD2
CASSQEDSYNEQFF	TGCGCCAGCAGCCAAGAGGACTCCTACAATGAGCAGTTCTTC	TRBJ2-1	14	TRBV4-3	-	-
CASSLEVQSPNNNTEAFF	TGTGCCAGCAGCTTAGAAGTTCAGAGCCCCAACAATAACACTGAAGCTTTCTTT	TRBJ1-1	18	TRBV11-3	-	-